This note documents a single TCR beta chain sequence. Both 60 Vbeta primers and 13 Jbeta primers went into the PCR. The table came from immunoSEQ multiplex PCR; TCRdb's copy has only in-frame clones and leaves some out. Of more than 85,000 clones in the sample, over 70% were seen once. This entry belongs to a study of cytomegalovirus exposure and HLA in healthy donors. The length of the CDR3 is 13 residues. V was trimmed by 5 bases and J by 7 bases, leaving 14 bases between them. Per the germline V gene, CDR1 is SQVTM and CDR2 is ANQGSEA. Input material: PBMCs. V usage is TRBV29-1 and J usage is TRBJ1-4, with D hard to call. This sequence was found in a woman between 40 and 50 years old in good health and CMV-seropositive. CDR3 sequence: CSVIPRFGEKLFF. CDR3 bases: TGCAGCGTTATTCCCAGGTTCGGTGAAAAACTGTTTTTT.